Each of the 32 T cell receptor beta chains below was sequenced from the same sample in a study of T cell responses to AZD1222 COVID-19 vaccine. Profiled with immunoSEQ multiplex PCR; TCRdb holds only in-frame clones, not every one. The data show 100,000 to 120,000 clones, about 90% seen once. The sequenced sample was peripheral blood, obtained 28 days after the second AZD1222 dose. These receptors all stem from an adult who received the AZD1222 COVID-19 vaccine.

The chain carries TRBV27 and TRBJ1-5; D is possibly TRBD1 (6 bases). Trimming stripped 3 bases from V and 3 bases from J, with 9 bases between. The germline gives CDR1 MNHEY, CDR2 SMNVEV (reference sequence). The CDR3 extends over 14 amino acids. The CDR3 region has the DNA TGTGCCAGCAGTTTGGGGGCTCACAATCAGCCCCAGCATTTT. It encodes CASSLGAHNQPQHF.

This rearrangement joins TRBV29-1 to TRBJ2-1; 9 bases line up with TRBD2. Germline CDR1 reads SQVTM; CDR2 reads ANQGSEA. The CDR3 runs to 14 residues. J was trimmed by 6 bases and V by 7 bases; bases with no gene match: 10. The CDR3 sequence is CSADVSGGLNEQFF. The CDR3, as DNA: TGCAGCGCGGATGTTAGCGGGGGTCTCAATGAGCAGTTCTTC.

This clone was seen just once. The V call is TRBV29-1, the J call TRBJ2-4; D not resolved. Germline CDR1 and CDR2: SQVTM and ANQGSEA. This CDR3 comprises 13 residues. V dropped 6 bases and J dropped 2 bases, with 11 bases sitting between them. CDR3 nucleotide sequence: TGCAGCGTGGAGAGGATATCCAAAAACATTCAGTACTTC. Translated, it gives CSVERISKNIQYF. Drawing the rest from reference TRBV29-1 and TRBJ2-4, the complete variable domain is SAVISQKPSRDICQRGTSLTIQCQVDSQVTMMFWYRQQPGQSLTLIATANQGSEATYESGFVIDKFPISRPNLTFSTLTVSNMSPEDSSIYLCSVERISKNIQYFGAGTRLSVL.

CDR3: CASSPTTNYGYTF. CDR3 nucleotide sequence: TGTGCCAGCAGTCCTACCACTAACTATGGCTACACCTTC. The V call is TRBV12-3 or TRBV12-4, the J call TRBJ1-2; D gene ambiguous. V lost 5 bases and J lost 0, with 7 bases in between. This CDR3 comprises 13 residues.

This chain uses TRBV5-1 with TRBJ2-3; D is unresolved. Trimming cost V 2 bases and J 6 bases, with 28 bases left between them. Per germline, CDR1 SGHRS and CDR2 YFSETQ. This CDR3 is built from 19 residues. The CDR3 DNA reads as TGCGCCAGCAGCTTCGGCGACACAGTCCGGACCCGACTTTCTGATACGCAGTATTTT. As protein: CASSFGDTVRTRLSDTQYF. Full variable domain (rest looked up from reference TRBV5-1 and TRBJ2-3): KAGVTQTPRYLIKTRGQQVTLSCSPISGHRSVSWYQQTPGQGLQFLFEYFSETQRNKGNFPGRFSGRQFSNSRSEMNVSTLELGDSALYLCASSFGDTVRTRLSDTQYFGPGTRLTVL.

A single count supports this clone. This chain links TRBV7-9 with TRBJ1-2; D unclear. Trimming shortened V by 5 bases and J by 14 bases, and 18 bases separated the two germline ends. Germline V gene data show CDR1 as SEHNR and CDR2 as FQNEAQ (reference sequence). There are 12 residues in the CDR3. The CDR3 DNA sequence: TGTGCCAGCAGCGTAGAAGGTGCAGAATGGACCTTC. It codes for CASSVEGAEWTF.

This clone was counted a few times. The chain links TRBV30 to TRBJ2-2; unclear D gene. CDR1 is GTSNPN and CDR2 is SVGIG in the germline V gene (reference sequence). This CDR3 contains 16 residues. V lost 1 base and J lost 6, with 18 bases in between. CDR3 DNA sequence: TGTGCCTGGAGTGGATGGATGCGAAGGGATGCCGGGGAGCTGTTTTTT. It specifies CAWSGWMRRDAGELFF.

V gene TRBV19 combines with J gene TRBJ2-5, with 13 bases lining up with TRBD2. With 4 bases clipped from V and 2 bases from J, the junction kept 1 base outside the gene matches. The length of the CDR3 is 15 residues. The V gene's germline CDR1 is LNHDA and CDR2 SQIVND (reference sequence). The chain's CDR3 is CASSTGLAGQETQYF. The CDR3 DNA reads TGTGCCAGTAGTACGGGACTAGCGGGACAAGAGACCCAGTACTTC.

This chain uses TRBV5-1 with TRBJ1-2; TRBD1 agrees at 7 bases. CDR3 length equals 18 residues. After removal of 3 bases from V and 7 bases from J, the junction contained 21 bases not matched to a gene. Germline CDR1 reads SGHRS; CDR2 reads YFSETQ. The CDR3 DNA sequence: TGCGCCAGCAGCTCCGAACTAAGAACAGGGGCCTCCCCTGGTGGCTACACCTTC. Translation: CASSSELRTGASPGGYTF.

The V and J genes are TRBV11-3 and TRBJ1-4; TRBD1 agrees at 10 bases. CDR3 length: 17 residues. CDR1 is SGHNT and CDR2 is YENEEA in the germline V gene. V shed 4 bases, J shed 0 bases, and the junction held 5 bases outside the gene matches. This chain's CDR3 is CASSSGTGAATNEKLFF. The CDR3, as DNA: TGTGCCAGCAGCTCGGGGACAGGGGCAGCAACTAATGAAAAACTGTTTTTT.

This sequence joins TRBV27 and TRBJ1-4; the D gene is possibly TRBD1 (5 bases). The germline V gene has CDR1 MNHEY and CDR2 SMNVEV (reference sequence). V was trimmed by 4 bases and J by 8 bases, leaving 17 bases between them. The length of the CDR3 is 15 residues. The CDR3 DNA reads TGTGCCAGCAGTTCCCCGTCTGAGGGGCGAGAAAAACTGTTTTTT. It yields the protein CASSSPSEGREKLFF.

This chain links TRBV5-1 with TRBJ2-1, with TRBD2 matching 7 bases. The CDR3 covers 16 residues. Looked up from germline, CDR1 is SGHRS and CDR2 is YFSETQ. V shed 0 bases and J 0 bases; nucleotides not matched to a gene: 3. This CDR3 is CASSLGLAASYNEQFF. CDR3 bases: TGCGCCAGCAGCTTGGGCCTAGCGGCCTCCTACAATGAGCAGTTCTTC.

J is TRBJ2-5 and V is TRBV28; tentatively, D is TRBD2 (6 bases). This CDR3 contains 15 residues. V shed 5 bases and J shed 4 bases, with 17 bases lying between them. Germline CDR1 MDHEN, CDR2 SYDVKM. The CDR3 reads CASSPRGGLRETQYF. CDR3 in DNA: TGTGCCAGCAGTCCCCGCGGAGGGTTGCGAGAGACCCAGTACTTC.

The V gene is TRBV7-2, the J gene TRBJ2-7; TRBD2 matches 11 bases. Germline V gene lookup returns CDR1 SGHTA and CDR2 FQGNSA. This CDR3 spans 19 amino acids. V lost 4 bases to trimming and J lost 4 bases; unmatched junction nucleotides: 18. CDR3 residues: CASSSSTSGGAGKRYEQYF. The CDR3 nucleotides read TGTGCCAGCAGCTCCTCAACTAGCGGGGGCGCGGGAAAGAGGTACGAGCAGTACTTC. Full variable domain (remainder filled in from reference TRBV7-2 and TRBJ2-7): GAGVSQSPSNKVTEKGKDVELRCDPISGHTALYWYRQSLGQGLEFLIYFQGNSAPDKSGLPSDRFSAERTGGSVSTLTIQRTQQEDSAVYLCASSSSTSGGAGKRYEQYFGPGTRLTVT.

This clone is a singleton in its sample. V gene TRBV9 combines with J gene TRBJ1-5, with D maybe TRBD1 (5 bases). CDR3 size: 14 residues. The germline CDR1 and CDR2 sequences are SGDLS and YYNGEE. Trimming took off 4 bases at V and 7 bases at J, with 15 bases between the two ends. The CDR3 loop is CASSPTGGVQPQHF. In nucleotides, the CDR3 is TGTGCCAGCAGCCCTACCGGAGGGGTGCAGCCCCAGCATTTT.

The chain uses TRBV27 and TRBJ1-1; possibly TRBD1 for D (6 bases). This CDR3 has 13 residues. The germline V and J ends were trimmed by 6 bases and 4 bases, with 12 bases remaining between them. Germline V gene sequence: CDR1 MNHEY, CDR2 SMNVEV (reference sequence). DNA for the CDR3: TGTGCCAGCAGCCCCCAGGGGCGCACTGAAGCTTTCTTT. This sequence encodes CASSPQGRTEAFF.

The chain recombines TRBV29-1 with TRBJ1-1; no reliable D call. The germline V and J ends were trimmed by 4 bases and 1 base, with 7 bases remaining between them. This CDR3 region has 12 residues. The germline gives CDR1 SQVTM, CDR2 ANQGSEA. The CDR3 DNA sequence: TGCAGCGTTGGTATACGGAACACTGAAGCTTTCTTT. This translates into CSVGIRNTEAFF.

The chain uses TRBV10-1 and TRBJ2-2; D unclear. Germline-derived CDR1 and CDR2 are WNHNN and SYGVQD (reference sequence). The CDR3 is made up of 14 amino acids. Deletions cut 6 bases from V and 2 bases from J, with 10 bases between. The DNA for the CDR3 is TGCGCCAGCAGCGTCGACATAAACACCGGGGAGCTGTTTTTT. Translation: CASSVDINTGELFF.

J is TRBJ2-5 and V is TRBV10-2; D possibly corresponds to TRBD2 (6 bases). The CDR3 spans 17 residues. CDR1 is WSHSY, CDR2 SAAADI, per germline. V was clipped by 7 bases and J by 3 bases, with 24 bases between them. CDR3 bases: TGCGCCAGCACCGAGAGGGTGGGGACGGGAGCCGAAGAGACCCAGTACTTC. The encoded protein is CASTERVGTGAEETQYF.

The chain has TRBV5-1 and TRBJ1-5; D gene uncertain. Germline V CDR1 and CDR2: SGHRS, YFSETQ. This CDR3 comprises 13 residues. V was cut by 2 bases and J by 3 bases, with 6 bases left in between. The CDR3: CASSLGLNQPQHF. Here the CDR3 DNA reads TGCGCCAGCAGCTTAGGGCTCAATCAGCCCCAGCATTTT. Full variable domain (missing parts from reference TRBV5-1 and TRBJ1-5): KAGVTQTPRYLIKTRGQQVTLSCSPISGHRSVSWYQQTPGQGLQFLFEYFSETQRNKGNFPGRFSGRQFSNSRSEMNVSTLELGDSALYLCASSLGLNQPQHFGDGTRLSIL.

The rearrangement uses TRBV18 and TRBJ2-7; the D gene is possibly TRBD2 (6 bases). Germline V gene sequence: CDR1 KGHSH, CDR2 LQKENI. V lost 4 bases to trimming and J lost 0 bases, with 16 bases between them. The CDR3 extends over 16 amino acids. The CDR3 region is CASSRSLGGTSYEQYF. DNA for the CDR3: TGTGCCAGCTCACGGTCCCTGGGGGGAACCTCCTACGAGCAGTACTTC.

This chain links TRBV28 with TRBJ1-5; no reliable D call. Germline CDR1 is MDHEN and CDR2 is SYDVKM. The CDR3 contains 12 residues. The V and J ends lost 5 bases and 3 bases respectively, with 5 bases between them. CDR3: CASSILNQPQHF. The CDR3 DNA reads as TGTGCCAGCAGTATCCTCAATCAGCCCCAGCATTTT.

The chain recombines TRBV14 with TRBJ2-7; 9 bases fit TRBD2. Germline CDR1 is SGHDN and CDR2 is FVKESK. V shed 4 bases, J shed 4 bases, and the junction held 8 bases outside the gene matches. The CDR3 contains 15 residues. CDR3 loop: CASSPRGGGAYEQYF. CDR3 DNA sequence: TGTGCCAGCAGCCCCCGCGGCGGGGGGGCGTACGAGCAGTACTTC.

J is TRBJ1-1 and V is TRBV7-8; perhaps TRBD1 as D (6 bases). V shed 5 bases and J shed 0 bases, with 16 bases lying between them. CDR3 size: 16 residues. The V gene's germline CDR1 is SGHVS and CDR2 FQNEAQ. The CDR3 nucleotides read TGTGCCAGCAGCCCGGGAAGGGGGTTGATGAACACTGAAGCTTTCTTT. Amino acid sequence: CASSPGRGLMNTEAFF.

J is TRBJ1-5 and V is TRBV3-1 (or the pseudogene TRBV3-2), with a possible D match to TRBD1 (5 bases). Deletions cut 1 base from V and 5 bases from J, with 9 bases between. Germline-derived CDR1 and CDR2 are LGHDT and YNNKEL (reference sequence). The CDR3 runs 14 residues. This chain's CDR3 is CASSQGDEHQPQHF. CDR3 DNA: TGTGCCAGCAGCCAAGGGGACGAACATCAGCCCCAGCATTTT.

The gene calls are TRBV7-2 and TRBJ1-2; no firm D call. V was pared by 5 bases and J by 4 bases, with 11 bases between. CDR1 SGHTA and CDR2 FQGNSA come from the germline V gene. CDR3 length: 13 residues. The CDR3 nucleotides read TGTGCCAGCAGCCGGACGGAAAGCTATGGCTACACCTTC. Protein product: CASSRTESYGYTF. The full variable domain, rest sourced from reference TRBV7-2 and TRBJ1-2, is GAGVSQSPSNKVTEKGKDVELRCDPISGHTALYWYRQSLGQGLEFLIYFQGNSAPDKSGLPSDRFSAERTGGSVSTLTIQRTQQEDSAVYLCASSRTESYGYTFGSGTRLTVV.

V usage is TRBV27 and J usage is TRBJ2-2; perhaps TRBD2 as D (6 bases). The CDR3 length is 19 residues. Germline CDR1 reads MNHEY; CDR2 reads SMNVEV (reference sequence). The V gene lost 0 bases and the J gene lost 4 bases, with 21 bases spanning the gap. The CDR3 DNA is TGTGCCAGCAGTTTATCTCAACTAGGGACTGACGCGGGCACCGGGGAGCTGTTTTTT. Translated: CASSLSQLGTDAGTGELFF.

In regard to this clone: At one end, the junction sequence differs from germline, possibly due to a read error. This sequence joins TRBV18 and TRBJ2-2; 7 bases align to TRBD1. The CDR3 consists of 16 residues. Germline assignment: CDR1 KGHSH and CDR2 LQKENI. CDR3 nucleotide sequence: TGTGCCAGTTCACCATTAGGACAGGTGAACACCGGGGAGCTGTTTTTT. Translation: CASSPLGQVNTGELFF.

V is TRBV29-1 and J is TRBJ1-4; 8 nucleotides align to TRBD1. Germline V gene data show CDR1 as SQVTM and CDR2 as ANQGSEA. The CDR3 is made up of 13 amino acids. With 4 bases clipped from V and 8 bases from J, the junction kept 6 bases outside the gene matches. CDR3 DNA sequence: TGCAGCGTTGCCCGGACAGGGAGCGAAAAACTGTTTTTT. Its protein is CSVARTGSEKLFF.

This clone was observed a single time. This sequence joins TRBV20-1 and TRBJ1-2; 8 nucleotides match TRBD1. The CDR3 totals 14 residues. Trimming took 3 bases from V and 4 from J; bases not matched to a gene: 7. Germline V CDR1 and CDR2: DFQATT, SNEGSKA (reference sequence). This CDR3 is CSASSRGRGYGYTF. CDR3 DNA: TGCAGTGCTAGTTCCAGGGGGCGCGGCTATGGCTACACCTTC.

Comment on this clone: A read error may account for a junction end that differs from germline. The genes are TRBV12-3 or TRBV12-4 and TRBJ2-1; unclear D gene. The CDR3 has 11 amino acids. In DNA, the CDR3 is TGTGCCAGCAGTTCCTTCAATGAGCAGTTCTTC. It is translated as CASSSFNEQFF.

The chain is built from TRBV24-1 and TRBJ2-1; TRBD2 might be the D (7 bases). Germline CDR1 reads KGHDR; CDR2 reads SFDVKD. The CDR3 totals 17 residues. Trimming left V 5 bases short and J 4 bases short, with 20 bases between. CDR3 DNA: TGTGCCACCAGTGGTGGGGGCTGGGCTAGCGGATACAATGAGCAGTTCTTC. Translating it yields CATSGGGWASGYNEQFF.